Each of the 32 T cell receptor beta chains below was sequenced from the same sample in a study of CD8+CD57+ T cells in acquired aplastic anemia. By flow cytometry, patients selected for sequencing had shown an expansion of CD8+CD57+ cells. Genomic DNA provided the template from which TCR beta VDJ and CDR3 profiles were obtained. TCRdb reanalysed the reads using MiXCR and keeps one entry per CDR3 protein. The sample shows 90,000 to 150,000 distinct CDR3 sequences, about 60% of them seen only once. The sequenced sample was sorted CD4+, CD8+, or CD8+CD57+ T cells (not recorded which) from PBMCs. These receptors all stem from a human donor with aplastic anemia.

Points on this clonotype: Lacking the conserved final phenylalanine or tryptophan, this CDR3 likely reflects a read error. The chain has TRBV25-1 and TRBJ1-6; no clear D. CDR1 is MGHDK, CDR2 SYGVNS, per germline. This CDR3 contains 13 residues. Between the trimmed V and J ends, which lost 6 bases and 6 bases, there was a span of 9 bases. The DNA of the CDR3 is TGTGCCAGCAGGGGAGGCGGTAATTCACCCCTCCACCTT. Its protein product is CASRGGGNSPLHL.

This clonotype was counted between two and nine times. The chain is built from TRBV15 and TRBJ1-1; D is unresolved. Germline CDR1 reads LNHNV; CDR2 reads YYDKDF (reference sequence). The CDR3 length is 14 residues. V lost 8 bases and J lost 5, with 18 bases in between. CDR3 nucleotide sequence: TGTGCCACCGGATCCACGCGACCAAGGACTGAAGCTTTCTTT. Its translation: CATGSTRPRTEAFF.

This clonotype was seen many times. The genes are TRBV9 and TRBJ1-2, with a tentative D call TRBD1 (5 bases). Trimming took 0 bases from V and 2 from J, leaving 11 bases between them. This CDR3 has 15 residues. Germline CDR1 is SGDLS and CDR2 is YYNGEE. CDR3 region: CASSVGQGRNYGYTF. In DNA, the CDR3 is TGTGCCAGCAGCGTAGGTCAGGGCAGAAACTATGGCTACACCTTC.

CDR3 in amino acids: CASSVVENEQFF. CDR3 bases: TGTGCCAGCAGCGTAGTAGAGAATGAGCAGTTCTTC. The chain couples TRBV9 to TRBJ2-1; D is uncertain. Germline-derived CDR1 and CDR2 are SGDLS and YYNGEE. Between the trimmed V and J ends, which lost 0 bases and 7 bases, there was a span of 5 bases. The CDR3 is 12 amino acids.

The chain combines TRBV14 with TRBJ1-6, with D perhaps TRBD1 (5 bases). The CDR3 is 14 amino acids. Germline-derived CDR1 and CDR2 are SGHDN and FVKESK. With 4 bases removed from V and 9 bases from J, the gap between germline ends came to 13 bases. The CDR3 region is CASSPQQESSPLHF. In DNA form, the CDR3 reads TGTGCCAGCAGCCCCCAACAGGAAAGTTCACCCCTCCACTTT.

This sequence joins TRBV30 and TRBJ2-5; 7 positions match TRBD1. The length of the CDR3 is 15 residues. Trimming at V came to 8 bases and at J to 1 base, leaving 13 bases not matched to a gene. CDR1 is GTSNPN, CDR2 SVGIG, per germline (reference sequence). CDR3 bases: TGTGCCAGCAGTGCCGGACAGGACGTCCAAGAGACCCAGTACTTC. Its translation: CASSAGQDVQETQYF.

This clonotype was counted at least ten times. The chain joins TRBV29-1 to TRBJ2-1; 7 bases map to TRBD1. The CDR3 totals 13 residues. The germline V gene encodes CDR1 SQVTM and CDR2 ANQGSEA. Trimming took 8 bases from V and 0 from J; bases not matched to a gene: 4. This CDR3 is CSCGQASYNEQFF. Here the CDR3 DNA reads TGCAGCTGCGGACAGGCCTCCTACAATGAGCAGTTCTTC.

The chain links TRBV2 to TRBJ1-1; 7 positions match TRBD1. Germline CDR1 SNHLY, CDR2 FYNNEI. Unmatched junction bases numbered 12, after V lost 9 bases and J lost 5 bases. The CDR3 is 14 amino acids. The CDR3 sequence is CASSTRRGNTEAFF. Written as DNA, the CDR3 is TGTGCCAGTTCTACCCGCAGGGGGAATACTGAAGCTTTCTTT.

This clonotype has a handful of counts. The genes are TRBV12-3 or TRBV12-4 and TRBJ2-7; D is uncertain. V gave up 0 bases and J gave up 3 bases, with 3 bases separating them. The CDR3 contains 12 residues. CDR3: CASSLAVYEQYF. For the CDR3, the DNA is TGTGCCAGCAGTTTAGCTGTCTACGAGCAGTACTTC.

The gene calls are TRBV15 and TRBJ2-6; the D gene could be TRBD1 or TRBD2 (5 bases each). The V gene's germline CDR1 is LNHNV and CDR2 YYDKDF (reference sequence). CDR3 length equals 16 residues. V lost 5 bases to trimming and J lost 1 base, with 12 bases between them. CDR3 residues: CATSPPWGSGANVLTF. CDR3 nucleotides: TGTGCCACCAGCCCCCCTTGGGGGTCTGGGGCCAACGTCCTGACTTTC. Complete variable domain (other parts from reference TRBV15 and TRBJ2-6): DAMVIQNPRYQVTQFGKPVTLSCSQTLNHNVMYWYQQKSSQAPKLLFHYYDKDFNNEADTPDNFQSRRPNTSFCFLDIRSPGLGDTAMYLCATSPPWGSGANVLTFGAGSRLTVL.

This clonotype was detected many times. CDR3 bases: TGTGCCAGCAGGGTAACTGGGTCCTACAATGAGCAGTTCTTC. Translating it yields CASRVTGSYNEQFF. The rearrangement uses TRBV28 and TRBJ2-1; no definite D call. This CDR3 is built from 14 residues. V dropped 6 bases and J dropped 1 base, with 10 bases sitting between them. Looked up from germline, CDR1 is MDHEN and CDR2 is SYDVKM.

V gene TRBV9 combines with J gene TRBJ2-2; unclear D gene. Per the germline V gene, CDR1 is SGDLS and CDR2 is YYNGEE. The CDR3 sequence is 12 residues long. V was cut by 0 bases and J by 8 bases, with 5 bases left in between. DNA of the CDR3: TGTGCCAGCAGCGTAGAGTGGGGGGAGCTGTTTTTT. It specifies CASSVEWGELFF. Looking up the rest from reference TRBV9 and TRBJ2-2 gives the full variable domain: DSGVTQTPKHLITATGQRVTLRCSPRSGDLSVYWYQQSLDQGLQFLIQYYNGEERAKGNILERFSAQQFPDLHSELNLSSLELGDSALYFCASSVEWGELFFGEGSRLTVL.

The gene calls are TRBV20-1 and TRBJ2-7; TRBD1 matches 9 bases. Germline V lookup: CDR1 DFQATT, CDR2 SNEGSKA (reference sequence). The CDR3 loop spans 14 amino acids. The junction had 3 bases not matched to a gene; V was cut back by 0 bases and J by 3 bases. The CDR3 DNA is TGCAGTGCTAGAGATCCGACAGGGGGCTACGAGCAGTACTTC. Translated: CSARDPTGGYEQYF.

The chain combines TRBV19 with TRBJ2-1; tentatively, D is TRBD2 (5 bases). Per germline, CDR1 LNHDA and CDR2 SQIVND (reference sequence). The CDR3 sequence is 16 residues long. Trimming removed 3 bases from V and 8 bases from J, with 20 bases in between. CDR3 sequence (DNA): TGTGCCAGTAGTATCGTACTAGTAAGAACGACGGATGAGCAGTTCTTC. Translated, it gives CASSIVLVRTTDEQFF.

The gene calls are TRBV5-6 and TRBJ1-6; 7 bases line up with TRBD1. Germline CDR1 reads SGHDT; CDR2 reads YYEEEE. This CDR3 spans 15 amino acids. The ends lost 0 bases at V and 11 bases at J; junction bases unmatched: 8. CDR3 loop: CASSLDSGGYPPLHF. The CDR3 DNA reads TGTGCCAGCAGCTTGGATTCAGGGGGATATCCACCCCTCCACTTT.

The chain employs TRBV9 and TRBJ1-2; D is unresolved. With 4 bases removed from V and 8 bases from J, the gap between germline ends came to 18 bases. CDR1 is SGDLS, CDR2 YYNGEE, per germline. The CDR3 loop spans 14 amino acids. CDR3 region: CASSPSGTSQGYTF. The CDR3 nucleotides are TGTGCCAGCAGCCCAAGTGGTACCTCGCAAGGCTACACCTTC.

The J gene is TRBJ1-6, the V gene TRBV7-8; unclear D gene. This CDR3 has 9 residues. CDR1 is SGHVS, CDR2 FQNEAQ, per germline. V lost 11 bases to trimming and J lost 11 bases, with 7 bases between them. CDR3 amino acids: CAGITPLHF. In DNA, the CDR3 is TGTGCCGGTATTACACCCCTCCACTTT.

With respect to this clonotype: This may be a read error, as it is one base from a much larger clone. This chain joins TRBV7-2 and TRBJ2-5, with TRBD2 as a possible D gene (5 bases). This CDR3 comprises 8 residues. Looked up from germline, CDR1 is SGHTA and CDR2 is FQGNSA. The CDR3 nucleotides read TGTGCCAGCAGGACTAACCTCTTC. Protein: CASRTNLF.

This clonotype was counted at least ten times. The chain couples TRBV27 to TRBJ2-1; TRBD2 might be the D (6 bases). The germline V gene has CDR1 MNHEY and CDR2 SMNVEV (reference sequence). This CDR3 spans 17 amino acids. The V and J ends lost 0 bases and 2 bases respectively, with 14 bases between them. The CDR3 bases are TGTGCCAGCAGTTTATCGAAGACCAGGGAGGCCTACAATGAGCAGTTCTTC. Protein: CASSLSKTREAYNEQFF.

This clonotype was counted ten times or more. The gene calls are TRBV5-6 and TRBJ2-5; D might be TRBD2 (6 bases). The V gene lost 1 base and the J gene lost 2 bases, with 27 bases spanning the gap. The CDR3 is made up of 20 amino acids. Germline lookup yields CDR1 SGHDT and CDR2 YYEEEE. In nucleotides, the CDR3 is TGTGCCAGCAGCTTGTCCGGTTGGGCTGAGGGCGGGGCAGAACAAGAGACCCAGTACTTC. This sequence encodes CASSLSGWAEGGAEQETQYF.

The chain combines TRBV24-1 with TRBJ1-2; D possibly corresponds to TRBD1 (6 bases). The CDR3 consists of 14 residues. V lost 4 bases, J lost 7 bases, and 15 bases lay in between. Looked up from germline, CDR1 is KGHDR and CDR2 is SFDVKD. CDR3 sequence (DNA): TGTGCCACCAGTGACCTAGGACAGAGGGGTGGCTACACCTTC. It encodes CATSDLGQRGGYTF.

This chain joins TRBV29-1 and TRBJ2-1; D not certain. The J call may be in error: the DNA end matches TRBJ2-7 better. Germline V gene data show CDR1 as SQVTM and CDR2 as ANQGSEA. The CDR3 extends over 12 amino acids. This CDR3 is CSVEGRPYEQYF. CDR3 nucleotides: TGCAGCGTTGAAGGCAGGCCCTACGAGCAGTACTTC.

This sequence joins TRBV20-1 and TRBJ2-5; TRBD1 matches 9 bases. The length of the CDR3 is 15 residues. The germline CDR1 and CDR2 sequences are DFQATT and SNEGSKA (reference sequence). J was trimmed by 5 bases and V by 3 bases; bases with no gene match: 10. The chain's CDR3 is CSARDHRGRGETQYF. CDR3 coding DNA: TGCAGTGCTAGGGACCACAGGGGGCGTGGGGAGACCCAGTACTTC.

This clonotype was counted many times. V usage is TRBV4-1 and J usage is TRBJ2-1, with 12 bases aligning to TRBD2. The trim removed 5 bases at V and 4 bases at J, leaving 3 bases unmatched. The CDR3 has 15 amino acids. The germline V gene has CDR1 MGHRA and CDR2 YSYEKL. The CDR3 reads CASSASGRAYNEQFF. The CDR3 DNA is TGCGCCAGCAGCGCTAGCGGGAGGGCTTACAATGAGCAGTTCTTC.

The chain recombines TRBV20-1 with TRBJ2-7; 7 bases are a match to TRBD1. Unmatched junction bases numbered 6, after V lost 1 base and J lost 0 bases. This CDR3 is 15 amino acids long. Germline V gene sequence: CDR1 DFQATT, CDR2 SNEGSKA (reference sequence). CDR3 in amino acids: CSARVRDSNSYEQYF. CDR3 sequence (DNA): TGCAGTGCTAGAGTTCGGGACAGCAACTCCTACGAGCAGTACTTC.

The rearrangement links TRBV7-9 to TRBJ1-2; no firm D call. V dropped 1 base and J dropped 7 bases, with 4 bases sitting between them. The CDR3 sequence is 11 residues long. Germline CDR1 and CDR2: SEHNR and FQNEAQ (reference sequence). The CDR3 loop is CASSLGSGYTF. As DNA, the CDR3 is TGTGCCAGCAGCTTAGGGAGTGGCTACACCTTC.

The gene calls are TRBV19 and TRBJ1-5; the match to TRBD1 covers 9 bases. This CDR3 is 13 amino acids long. Trimming removed 5 bases from V and 6 bases from J; junction bases left unmatched: 2. Germline lookup yields CDR1 LNHDA and CDR2 SQIVND (reference sequence). CDR3 region: CASSLQGAQPQHF. CDR3 nucleotide sequence: TGTGCCAGTAGTTTACAGGGGGCTCAGCCCCAGCATTTT.

The chain combines TRBV6-4 with TRBJ1-2, with a weak D call TRBD1 (5 bases). Germline CDR1 reads MRHNA; CDR2 reads SNTAGT. This CDR3 spans 13 amino acids. V gave up 2 bases and J gave up 4 bases, with 8 bases separating them. CDR3: CASSDGGIYGYTF. For the CDR3, the DNA is TGTGCCAGCAGTGACGGGGGAATCTATGGCTACACCTTC.

This clonotype was picked up a small number of times. The V and J genes are TRBV6-5 and TRBJ2-1; TRBD2 matches 9 bases. Germline loops: CDR1 MNHEY, CDR2 SVGAGI. The CDR3 length is 15 residues. Trimming at V came to 2 bases and at J to 8 bases, leaving 7 bases not matched to a gene. The CDR3 loop reads CASSYRGSGGHEQFF. CDR3 bases: TGTGCCAGCAGTTACAGGGGTAGCGGGGGACATGAGCAGTTCTTC.

V gene TRBV7-6 combines with J gene TRBJ1-1; a weak D match, TRBD1 (5 bases). The germline V gene encodes CDR1 SGHVS and CDR2 FNYEAQ. V was cut by 1 base and J by 7 bases, with 7 bases left in between. The CDR3 is made up of 12 amino acids. The CDR3 DNA follows: TGTGCCAGCAGCTTAGGGCAGGGTGAAGCTTTCTTT. This gives the protein CASSLGQGEAFF.

This clonotype appeared many times. This chain uses TRBV7-2 with TRBJ2-1; D unresolved. V was clipped by 2 bases and J by 6 bases, with 5 bases between them. CDR1 SGHTA and CDR2 FQGNSA come from the germline V gene. The CDR3 loop spans 12 amino acids. The CDR3 bases are TGTGCCAGCAGCTTATCGGGCAATGAGCAGTTCTTC. It encodes CASSLSGNEQFF.

This rearrangement joins TRBV19 to TRBJ2-7; 7 bases map to TRBD1. This CDR3 has 12 residues. Looked up from germline, CDR1 is LNHDA and CDR2 is SQIVND (reference sequence). The V and J ends lost 3 bases and 5 bases, in that order; junction bases with no gene match: 1. CDR3 amino acids: CASSIDRDEQYF. The CDR3, as DNA: TGTGCCAGTAGTATTGACAGGGACGAGCAGTACTTC.